The clone carrying this T cell receptor beta chain was seen only once. Its specificity is unknown. Different DNA sequences within this sample yield the same CDR3. Caucasian adults residing in Nashville, Tennessee made up all the donors. Into CD45RA+ naive and CD45RA-negative memory subsets, the CD4+ cells were split. Clones were sequenced by immunoSEQ multiplex PCR, and TCRdb holds only the in-frame ones, with some missing. The table lists roughly 1,500,000 clones, about 98% of them singletons. These data originate in a study of shared clonotypes between healthy human individuals. Findings and limits, study-wide: Clonotype sharing among the donors was expected to vary with sequencing depth.

Sequenced sample: naive CD4+ T cells sorted from blood. Subset indicated: CD45RA+ positively selected. The clonotype was recovered from a man aged 25-40 years in good health.

The CDR3 loop reads CASRSRYEQYF. In DNA, the CDR3 is TGTGCCAGCCGTTCCCGCTACGAGCAGTACTTC. This chain links TRBV2 with TRBJ2-7; no definite D call. CDR3 length equals 11 residues. Trimming removed 8 bases at V and 3 bases at J, with 8 bases between. Germline V gene data show CDR1 as SNHLY and CDR2 as FYNNEI.